This T cell receptor beta chain was identified in a study of blood T cell repertoires in COVID-19. In the study overall: The analysed material was cDNA or gDNA that came from T cells, B-cell-depleted T cells, or PBMCs.

Recovered status applied to Cohort 3 donors who had two consecutive negative PCRs. It also applied to those with clearance or with symptom resolution. Sequencing used immunoSEQ multiplex PCR; TCRdb keeps in-frame clones, though not all of them. The sample consists of about 200,000 clones, more than 70% of them appearing once. The CDR3 extends over 13 amino acids. Between the trimmed V and J ends, which lost 3 bases and 2 bases, there was a span of 7 bases. This chain links TRBV12-3 or TRBV12-4 with TRBJ1-2; D uncertain. The TCR comes from a young woman who had recovered from COVID-19. Sequencing was carried out using PBMCs or T cells enriched from blood (not recorded which). The CDR3 protein is CASSFTENYGYTF. As DNA, the CDR3 is TGTGCCAGCAGTTTCACAGAAAACTATGGCTACACCTTC.